What follows is one TCR beta chain and its context. The data derive from a study of T cells after somatic rescue of genetic block. The repertoire was sequenced with immunoSEQ multiplex PCR; TCRdb's copy has only in-frame clones and lacks some. The sample lists some 68,000 clones, more than 75% occurring once. Germline V gene sequence: CDR1 SGHRS, CDR2 YFSETQ. V lost 0 bases, J lost 6 bases, and 15 bases lay in between. The CDR3 runs 16 residues. Material: peripheral blood mononuclear cells (PBMCs). This rearrangement joins TRBV5-1 to TRBJ2-2; TRBD2 might be the D (6 bases). The sequence was collected from a man aged 30 to 39. CDR3: CASSLVRLARAGELFF. The CDR3, as DNA: TGCGCCAGCAGCTTGGTCCGGCTAGCGCGGGCCGGGGAGCTGTTTTTT.